Each of the 6 T cell receptor beta chains below was sequenced from the same sample in a study of T cells in women clearing cervical HPV infection. This table comes from immunoSEQ multiplex PCR, and its TCRdb copy is limited to in-frame clones, with some not included. Its listing shows 30,000 to 40,000 clones. Specimen: blood buffy coat. The receptors were gathered from a woman between 18 and 69 years old with a cervical HPV16 infection that either progressed to CIN3+ or cleared (not recorded which).

Worth noting for this clone: The read ends 3 residues shy of where the CDR3 ends; the end is completed using the germline J gene. The chain links TRBV7-2 to TRBJ1-6; D is uncertain. CDR3 length equals 14 residues. V lost 7 bases and J 1 base, leaving 8 bases between the germline ends. Germline assignment: CDR1 SGHTA and CDR2 FQGNSA. CDR3 DNA (partial): TGTGCCAGCACCCTGAGGTCCTATAATTCACCC. Protein product: CASTLRSYNSP. The complete CDR3 reads CASTLRSYNSPLHF.

To note about this clone: The read finishes 3 residues shy of the CDR3 end, and the germline J gene is used to complete it. V and J are TRBV18 and TRBJ1-2; 7 bases map to TRBD1. The CDR3 consists of 15 residues. Germline V lookup: CDR1 KGHSH, CDR2 LQKENI. The CDR3 loop is CASSPPQGPNYDYTF. Incomplete CDR3 DNA: TGTGCCAGCTCACCACCACAGGGGCCAAACTACGAC.

About this clone itself: The CDR3 end is not reached by the read, which stops 3 residues before it; the germline J gene fills it in. The chain joins TRBV27 to TRBJ1-6, with D maybe TRBD1 (6 bases). V was shortened by 5 bases and J by 4 bases, with 12 bases between the two germline ends. The CDR3 contains 15 residues. Germline CDR1 and CDR2: MNHEY and SMNVEV (reference sequence). CDR3 DNA, as far as it was read: TGTGCCAGCAGTCCAAGACAGGTTTATAATTCACCC. It translates to CASSPRQVYNSP. The full-length CDR3 reads as CASSPRQVYNSPLHF.

In regard to this clone: The observed sequence ends 3 residues before the CDR3 terminus, with the missing tail filled in from the germline J gene. The chain uses TRBV12-3 or TRBV12-4 and TRBJ2-5; maybe TRBD1 (5 bases). The germline V and J ends were trimmed by 4 bases and 5 bases, with 8 bases remaining between them. CDR3 length: 12 amino acids. CDR3 bases read: TGTGCCAGCAGTTCAGGGTCGGAGACC. It specifies CASSSGSET. The CDR3 reads in full as CASSSGSETQYF.

Note on this clone: The CDR3 end is not reached by the read, which stops 3 residues before it; the germline J gene fills it in. The chain links TRBV20-1 to TRBJ2-7; 8 positions match TRBD1. Germline V gene data show CDR1 as DFQATT and CDR2 as SNEGSKA (reference sequence). The CDR3 contains 13 residues. Trimming took 3 bases from V and 5 from J; bases not matched to a gene: 6. Here the CDR3 reads CSARRDRSHEQYF. CDR3 bases read: TGCAGTGCTAGGCGGGACAGGTCACACGAG.

Worth noting for this clone: The read is 3 residues too short to cover the CDR3 end, so that end is filled in from the germline J gene. The chain uses TRBV3-1 (or the pseudogene TRBV3-2) and TRBJ2-2, with a possible D match to TRBD2 (5 bases). V was shortened by 4 bases and J by 9 bases, with 15 bases between the two germline ends. From germline, CDR1 is LGHDT and CDR2 YNNKEL (reference sequence). The CDR3 runs to 14 residues. CDR3 DNA (partial): TGTGCCAGCAGCCCCGAGGGTCAGCGGAGGGAG. Translating it yields CASSPEGQRRE. The CDR3 reads in full as CASSPEGQRRELFF.